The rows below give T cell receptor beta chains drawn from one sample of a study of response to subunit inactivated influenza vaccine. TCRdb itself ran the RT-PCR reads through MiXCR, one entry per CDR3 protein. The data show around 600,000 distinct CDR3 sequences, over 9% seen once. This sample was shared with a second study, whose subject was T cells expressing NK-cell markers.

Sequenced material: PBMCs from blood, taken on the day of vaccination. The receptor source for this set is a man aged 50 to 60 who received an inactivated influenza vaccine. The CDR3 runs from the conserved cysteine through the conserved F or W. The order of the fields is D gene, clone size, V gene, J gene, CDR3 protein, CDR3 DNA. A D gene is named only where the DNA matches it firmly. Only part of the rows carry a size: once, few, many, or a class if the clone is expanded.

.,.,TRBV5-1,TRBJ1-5,CASSKAGISNQPQHF,TGCGCCAGCAGCAAAGCGGGGATTAGCAATCAGCCCCAGCATTTT
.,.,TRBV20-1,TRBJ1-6,CSAYRGSSYNSPLHF,TGCAGTGCATACCGGGGGAGCTCCTATAATTCACCCCTCCACTTT
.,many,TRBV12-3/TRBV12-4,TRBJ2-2,CASSLASNTGELFF,TGTGCCAGCAGTTTGGCCAGTAACACCGGGGAGCTGTTTTTT
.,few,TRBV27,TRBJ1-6,CASSLSQGKSSPLHF,TGTGCCAGCAGTTTATCGCAGGGCAAGAGTTCACCCCTCCACTTT
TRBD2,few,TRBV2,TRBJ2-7,CASSVDSGGFYEQYF,TGTGCCAGCAGTGTTGATAGCGGGGGATTCTACGAGCAGTACTTC
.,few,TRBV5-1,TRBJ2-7,CASSLQPGRDSYEQYF,TGCGCCAGCAGCTTGCAGCCGGGACGGGATTCCTACGAGCAGTACTTC
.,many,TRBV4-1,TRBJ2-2,CASSRAQGGRNTGELFF,TGCGCCAGCAGCCGCGCACAAGGGGGAAGGAACACCGGGGAGCTGTTTTTT
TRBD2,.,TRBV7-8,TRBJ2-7,CASAAGEIYEQYF,TGTGCCAGCGCAGCGGGAGAGATCTACGAGCAGTACTTC
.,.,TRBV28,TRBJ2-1,CAMGPGLARGYSYNEQFF,TGTGCCATGGGCCCCGGTCTAGCGAGAGGTTACTCCTACAATGAGCAGTTCTTC
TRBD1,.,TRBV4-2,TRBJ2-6,CASSPDRGSGANVLTF,TGTGCCAGCAGCCCGGACAGGGGCTCTGGGGCCAACGTCCTGACTTTC
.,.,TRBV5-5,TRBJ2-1,CASSLGSGYEQFF,TGTGCCAGCAGCTTGGGAAGCGGGTATGAGCAGTTCTTC
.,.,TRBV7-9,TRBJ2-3,CASSLGDSVDTQYF,TGTGCCAGCAGCTTAGGCGACTCGGTGGATACGCAGTATTTT
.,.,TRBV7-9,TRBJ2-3,CASTARDTQYF,TGTGCCAGCACCGCTAGGGATACGCAGTATTTT
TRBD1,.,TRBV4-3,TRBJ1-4,CASSQDSVDRGRPIGEKLFF,TGCGCCAGCAGCCAAGATTCCGTCGACAGGGGGCGCCCGATAGGAGAAAAACTGTTTTTT
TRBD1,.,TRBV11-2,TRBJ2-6,CASSSLGRGQESSGANVLTF,TGTGCCAGCAGCTCTCTGGGTAGAGGACAGGAGAGCTCTGGGGCCAACGTCCTGACTTTC
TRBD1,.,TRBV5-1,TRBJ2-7,CASSYRQGGEQYF,TGCGCCAGCAGCTACCGACAGGGCGGCGAGCAGTACTTC
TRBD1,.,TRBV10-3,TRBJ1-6,CAISVDRVTLHF,TGTGCCATCAGCGTGGACAGGGTCACCCTCCACTTT
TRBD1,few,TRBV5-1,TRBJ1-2,CASAEDRDRGYTF,TGCGCCAGCGCTGAGGACAGGGACCGTGGCTACACCTTC
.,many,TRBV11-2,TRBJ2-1,CASSLGVGVRLNTYNEQFF,TGTGCCAGCAGCTTAGGGGTGGGTGTGCGACTCAATACCTACAATGAGCAGTTCTTC
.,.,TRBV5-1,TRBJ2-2,CASSVDSYSGELFF,TGCGCCAGCAGCGTGGACAGTTATTCCGGGGAGCTGTTTTTT
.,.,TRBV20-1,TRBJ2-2,CSASAVVANTGELFF,TGCAGTGCTAGCGCTGTGGTGGCGAACACCGGGGAGCTGTTTTTT
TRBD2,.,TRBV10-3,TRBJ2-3,CAIRKTSGIGTDTQYF,TGTGCCATCAGAAAGACTAGCGGGATTGGCACAGATACGCAGTATTTT
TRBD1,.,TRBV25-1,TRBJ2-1,CASSGGGLGNEQFF,TGTGCCAGCAGTGGAGGGGGCTTGGGAAATGAGCAGTTCTTC
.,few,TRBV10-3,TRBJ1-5,CAISESIRAQPQHF,TGTGCCATCAGTGAGTCGATCAGGGCTCAGCCCCAGCATTTT
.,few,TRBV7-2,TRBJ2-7,CASSLDGERPEQYF,TGTGCCAGCAGCTTGGACGGGGAGAGGCCCGAGCAGTACTTC
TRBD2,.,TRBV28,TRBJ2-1,CASSLFLREMNNEQFF,TGTGCCAGCAGTTTATTTTTGCGGGAGATGAACAATGAGCAGTTCTTC
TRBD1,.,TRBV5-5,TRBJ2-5,CASSMGQGARETQYF,TGTGCCAGCAGCATGGGACAGGGGGCCCGGGAGACCCAGTACTTC
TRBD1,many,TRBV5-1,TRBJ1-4,CASSLTGGDEKLFF,TGCGCCAGCAGCTTGACAGGGGGCGATGAAAAACTGTTTTTT
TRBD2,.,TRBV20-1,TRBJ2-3,CSARGSGGASDTQYF,TGCAGTGCTAGAGGGAGCGGGGGGGCCTCAGATACGCAGTATTTT
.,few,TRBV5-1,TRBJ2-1,CASSKDRGWNEQFF,TGCGCCAGCAGCAAGGATAGAGGTTGGAATGAGCAGTTCTTC
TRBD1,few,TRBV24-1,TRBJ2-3,CATSSNLGTGATDTQYF,TGTGCCACCAGTTCGAATCTTGGGACAGGGGCGACAGATACGCAGTATTTT
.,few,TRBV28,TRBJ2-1,CASIRGTEQFF,TGTGCCAGCATCAGGGGAACTGAGCAGTTCTTC
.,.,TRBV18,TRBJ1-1,CASSLRDGQLNTEAFF,TGTGCCAGCTCCTTACGAGATGGGCAGCTGAACACTGAAGCTTTCTTT
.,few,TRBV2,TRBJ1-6,CASSEGTSRVSPLHF,TGTGCCAGCAGTGAAGGGACATCTCGGGTCTCACCCCTCCACTTT
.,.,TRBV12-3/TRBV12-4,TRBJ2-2,CASSLKVIGGELFF,TGTGCCAGCAGTTTAAAGGTTATTGGCGGGGAGCTGTTTTTT
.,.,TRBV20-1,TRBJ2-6,CSAREGSGANVLTF,TGCAGTGCTAGAGAGGGATCTGGGGCCAACGTCCTGACTTTC
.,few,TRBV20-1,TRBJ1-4,CSASLRETNEKLFF,TGCAGTGCTAGTCTGAGGGAAACTAATGAAAAACTGTTTTTT
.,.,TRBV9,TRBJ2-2,CASSAHAAANTGELFF,TGTGCCAGCAGCGCCCATGCCGCAGCGAACACCGGGGAGCTGTTTTTT
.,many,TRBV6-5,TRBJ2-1,CASSYSQLYNEQFF,TGTGCCAGCAGTTACAGTCAGCTCTACAATGAGCAGTTCTTC
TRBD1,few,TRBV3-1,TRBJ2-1,CASSQETFLGTANEQFF,TGTGCCAGCAGCCAAGAAACTTTCCTAGGGACAGCCAATGAGCAGTTCTTC
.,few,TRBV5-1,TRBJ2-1,CASSLEAQPYNEQFF,TGCGCCAGCAGCTTGGAGGCCCAACCCTACAATGAGCAGTTCTTC
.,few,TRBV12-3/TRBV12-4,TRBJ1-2,CASSQEFSRYTF,TGTGCCAGCAGCCAAGAGTTCTCCCGCTACACCTTC
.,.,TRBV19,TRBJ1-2,CASSIPGSNYGYTF,TGTGCCAGTAGTATACCGGGTTCCAACTATGGCTACACCTTC
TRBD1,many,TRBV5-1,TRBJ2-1,CASSFAGTGYNEQFF,TGCGCCAGCAGCTTTGCCGGGACAGGTTACAATGAGCAGTTCTTC
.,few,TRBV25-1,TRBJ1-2,CASSELRSGYGYTF,TGTGCCAGCAGTGAATTACGGTCAGGTTATGGCTACACCTTC
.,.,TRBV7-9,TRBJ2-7,CASSATGPTSYEQYF,TGTGCCAGCAGCGCAACAGGGCCAACCTCCTACGAGCAGTACTTC
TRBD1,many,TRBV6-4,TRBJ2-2,CASSEGQGNTGELFF,TGTGCCAGCAGCGAGGGACAGGGGAACACCGGGGAGCTGTTTTTT
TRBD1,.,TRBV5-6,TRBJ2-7,CASSLYPRTGINYEQYF,TGTGCCAGCAGCTTGTACCCAAGGACAGGGATCAACTACGAGCAGTACTTC
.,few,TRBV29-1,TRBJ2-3,CSGGRDTQYF,TGCAGCGGCGGTAGGGATACGCAGTATTTT
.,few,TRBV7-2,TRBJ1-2,CASSLAVQKGYGYTF,TGTGCCAGCAGCTTAGCGGTTCAAAAGGGATATGGCTACACCTTC
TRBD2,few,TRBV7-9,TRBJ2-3,CASSFSSGGADTQYF,TGTGCCAGCAGCTTTTCTAGCGGGGGGGCAGATACGCAGTATTTT
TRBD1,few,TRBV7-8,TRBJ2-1,CASSIRQGGFRYNEQFF,TGTGCCAGCAGCATCCGACAGGGGGGGTTTCGTTACAATGAGCAGTTCTTC
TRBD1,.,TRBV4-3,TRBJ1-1,CASSQDLDRTMNTEAFF,TGCGCCAGCAGCCAAGATTTGGACAGGACTATGAACACTGAAGCTTTCTTT
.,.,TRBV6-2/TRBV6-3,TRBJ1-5,CASSYGSDSNQPQHF,TGTGCCAGCAGTTACGGGTCAGATAGCAATCAGCCCCAGCATTTT